Below, 23 T cell receptor beta chains from the same sample are listed, as sequenced in a study of blood T cell repertoires in COVID-19. TCRdb keeps only in-frame clones here, not all; method: immunoSEQ multiplex PCR. The table has some 300,000 clones, more than 75% seen once. Sequencing input: peripheral blood. Source of these receptors: a man between 65 and 85 years old with acute or convalescent COVID-19.

The sample holds one count of this clone. The J gene is TRBJ2-7, the V gene TRBV28, with TRBD2 as a possible D gene (5 bases). The CDR3 totals 11 residues. Trimming stripped 6 bases from V and 4 bases from J, with 7 bases between. CDR1 and CDR2 from the germline V gene are MDHEN and SYDVKM. CDR3 residues: CASSPGYEQYF. The CDR3 DNA is TGTGCCAGCAGCCCGGGATACGAGCAGTACTTC.

This chain uses TRBV5-4 with TRBJ2-1; no clear D. V lost 0 bases, J lost 1 base, and 11 bases lay in between. The CDR3 is made up of 16 amino acids. Germline V gene lookup returns CDR1 SGHNT and CDR2 YYREEE (reference sequence). The CDR3 DNA reads as TGTGCCAGCAGCTTGGGTGGGCCAATATCCTACAATGAGCAGTTCTTC. Translating it yields CASSLGGPISYNEQFF.

This clone appeared a single time. This chain joins TRBV28 and TRBJ2-5; D is unresolved. The CDR3 runs 14 residues. Germline values: CDR1 MDHEN, CDR2 SYDVKM. V was pared by 7 bases and J by 7 bases, with 19 bases between. The CDR3 DNA follows: TGTGCCAGCACAATGCTGGCTTCCCCTTGGACCCAGTACTTC. Protein product: CASTMLASPWTQYF.

This clone has only a few counts. The chain combines TRBV5-1 with TRBJ2-5; no clear D gene. Trimming took off 5 bases at V and 5 bases at J, with 13 bases between the two ends. Germline V CDR1 and CDR2: SGHRS, YFSETQ. The CDR3 is 13 residues long. CDR3 DNA sequence: TGCGCCAGCAGACGCGGTCTACTCGAGACCCAGTACTTC. Encoded protein: CASRRGLLETQYF.

CDR3 in amino acids: CASSLERGGRVEQFF. The CDR3 DNA follows: TGTGCCAGCAGTTTGGAGCGGGGGGGCCGGGTTGAGCAGTTCTTC. The chain couples TRBV6-6 to TRBJ2-1; TRBD2 agrees at 10 bases. Looked up from germline, CDR1 is MNHNY and CDR2 is SVGAGI (reference sequence). The CDR3 covers 15 residues. V lost 4 bases, J lost 9 bases, and 9 bases stayed unmatched.

The chain uses TRBV18 and TRBJ2-7, with D unclear. Per the germline V gene, CDR1 is KGHSH and CDR2 is LQKENI. This CDR3 spans 13 amino acids. V lost 5 bases, J lost 0 bases, and 8 bases lay in between. The CDR3, as DNA: TGTGCCAGCTCATTAACAGCCTCCTACGAGCAGTACTTC. Encoded protein: CASSLTASYEQYF.

The rearrangement uses TRBV4-3 and TRBJ1-4; 10 nucleotides match TRBD1. Germline V gene sequence: CDR1 LGHNA, CDR2 YSLEER. The V segment lost 0 bases and the J segment 8 bases; nucleotides outside the gene matches: 6. The CDR3 contains 16 residues. CDR3 region: CASSQDKGTGEEKLFF. CDR3 coding DNA: TGCGCCAGCAGCCAAGATAAGGGGACAGGGGAGGAAAAACTGTTTTTT.

The J gene is TRBJ2-5, the V gene TRBV5-1, with 8 bases identical to TRBD1. J lost 4 bases, V lost 5 bases, and 10 bases had no gene match. The length of the CDR3 is 15 residues. CDR1 SGHRS and CDR2 YFSETQ come from the germline V gene. CDR3: CASRKQGGVGETQYF. As DNA, the CDR3 is TGCGCCAGCAGAAAACAGGGGGGCGTGGGAGAGACCCAGTACTTC.

The chain is built from TRBV10-3 and TRBJ1-5, with D hard to call. The germline V gene encodes CDR1 ENHRY and CDR2 SYGVKD. V lost 2 bases to trimming and J lost 4 bases, with 3 bases between them. The CDR3 contains 12 residues. The CDR3 region is CAISEPNQPQHF. In nucleotides, the CDR3 is TGTGCCATCAGTGAGCCGAATCAGCCCCAGCATTTT.

The chain carries TRBV30 and TRBJ1-4; 7 nucleotides match TRBD1. The V segment lost 8 bases and the J segment 8 bases; nucleotides outside the gene matches: 11. In germline, CDR1 is GTSNPN, CDR2 SVGIG (reference sequence). CDR3 length: 13 amino acids. CDR3 in amino acids: CAPNLTGDEKLFF. Here the CDR3 DNA reads TGTGCCCCAAATCTCACAGGGGACGAAAAACTGTTTTTT.

The gene calls are TRBV18 and TRBJ1-5; D call uncertain. The length of the CDR3 is 15 residues. Germline V gene data show CDR1 as KGHSH and CDR2 as LQKENI. Trimming left V 2 bases short and J 5 bases short, with 13 bases between. The DNA for the CDR3 is TGTGCCAGCTCACCAAATCCAGGAACGGATCAGCCCCAGCATTTT. It yields the protein CASSPNPGTDQPQHF.

The chain employs TRBV29-1 and TRBJ1-5; D possibly corresponds to TRBD1 (5 bases). The CDR3 runs 17 residues. The germline V gene has CDR1 SQVTM and CDR2 ANQGSEA. V was clipped by 8 bases and J by 0 bases, with 23 bases between them. The CDR3, as DNA: TGCAGCATTCCCTGGGGGGACGGAAACCATAGCAATCAGCCCCAGCATTTT. Translated: CSIPWGDGNHSNQPQHF.

V gene TRBV7-3 combines with J gene TRBJ2-3; no firm D call. The length of the CDR3 is 14 residues. The V gene lost 2 bases and the J gene lost 2 bases, with 8 bases spanning the gap. CDR1 and CDR2 (germline): SGHTA, FQGTGA. CDR3 in DNA: TGTGCCAGCAGCTTAGGCAGACACACAGATACGCAGTATTTT. This codes for CASSLGRHTDTQYF.

The chain is built from TRBV9 and TRBJ2-7; D is possibly TRBD2 (6 bases). This CDR3 has 12 residues. Germline V CDR1 and CDR2: SGDLS, YYNGEE. V was shortened by 0 bases and J by 6 bases, with 7 bases between the two germline ends. The CDR3 DNA reads TGTGCCAGCAGCGTAGTGGGGGGCGAGCAGTACTTC. As protein: CASSVVGGEQYF.

The chain links TRBV6-6 to TRBJ2-1, with 7 bases matching TRBD2. The CDR3 consists of 13 residues. Looked up from germline, CDR1 is MNHNY and CDR2 is SVGAGI (reference sequence). V trimming: 7 bases; J trimming: 4 bases; junction bases outside the gene matches: 4. The CDR3 reads CASTREEYNEQFF. Written as DNA, the CDR3 is TGTGCCAGCACTCGGGAGGAGTACAATGAGCAGTTCTTC.

This clone was seen a single time. The chain employs TRBV7-9 and TRBJ2-5, with 7 bases identical to TRBD2. The CDR3 is 16 amino acids. CDR1 is SEHNR and CDR2 is FQNEAQ in the germline V gene (reference sequence). Trimming cost V 5 bases and J 5 bases; bases outside gene matches: 14. CDR3 coding DNA: TGTGCCAGCAGCGCCCGACTAGCTGCCCTCCATGAGACCCAGTACTTC. Residues: CASSARLAALHETQYF.

With respect to this clone: Other DNA sequences in the same sample also yield this CDR3. This chain uses TRBV5-6 with TRBJ1-1; the match to TRBD1 covers 10 bases. The CDR3 runs to 14 residues. With V trimmed by 4 bases and J by 5 bases, 5 bases remained unmatched. Looked up from germline, CDR1 is SGHDT and CDR2 is YYEEEE. The CDR3 region has the DNA TGTGCCAGCAGCCAGGGACAGGGGAGGACTGAAGCTTTCTTT. Translation gives CASSQGQGRTEAFF.

This CDR3 reads CASSQDWRSLDGYTF. CDR3 in DNA: TGCGCCAGCAGCCAAGATTGGAGGAGTCTGGATGGCTACACCTTC. V and J are TRBV4-3 and TRBJ1-2, with no clear D. Per the germline V gene, CDR1 is LGHNA and CDR2 is YSLEER. Trimming removed 0 bases at V and 6 bases at J, with 14 bases between. This CDR3 is 15 amino acids long.

V and J are TRBV4-3 and TRBJ1-4; TRBD1 matches 7 bases. CDR3 length: 15 amino acids. The junction had 10 bases not matched to a gene; V was cut back by 4 bases and J by 8 bases. Germline lookup yields CDR1 LGHNA and CDR2 YSLEER. In DNA, the CDR3 is TGCGCCAGCAGCCCACAGACAGGGCTTGGCGAAAAACTGTTTTTT. Protein sequence: CASSPQTGLGEKLFF.

This rearrangement joins TRBV28 to TRBJ1-4; D is ambiguous. This CDR3 contains 14 residues. The V end lost 4 bases, the J end lost 8 bases, and 14 bases lay between the germline ends. Per germline, CDR1 MDHEN and CDR2 SYDVKM. CDR3 in amino acids: CASSSPREAEKLFF. The CDR3 DNA follows: TGTGCCAGCAGTTCCCCACGGGAAGCCGAAAAACTGTTTTTT.

This chain uses TRBV29-1 with TRBJ1-3; D is unclear. The CDR3 sequence is 13 residues long. With 4 bases removed from V and 0 bases from J, the gap between germline ends came to 7 bases. Germline CDR1 and CDR2: SQVTM and ANQGSEA. The CDR3 reads CSVAQHSGNTIYF. CDR3 sequence (DNA): TGCAGCGTTGCACAGCACTCTGGAAACACCATATATTTT.

The chain joins TRBV19 to TRBJ2-2, with 10 bases identical to TRBD1. The trim removed 8 bases at V and 0 bases at J, leaving 6 bases unmatched. CDR1 and CDR2 (germline): LNHDA, SQIVND (reference sequence). This CDR3 has 16 residues. For the CDR3, the DNA is TGTGCCAGTTTTCCGGGACAGGGGTCGAACACCGGGGAGCTGTTTTTT. It is translated as CASFPGQGSNTGELFF.

This chain joins TRBV3-1 (or the pseudogene TRBV3-2) and TRBJ2-3; maybe TRBD2 (6 bases). Deletions cut 4 bases from V and 2 bases from J, with 16 bases between. This CDR3 is built from 16 residues. Germline CDR1 reads LGHDT; CDR2 reads YNNKEL (reference sequence). The DNA of the CDR3 is TGTGCCAGCAGCCGATTCCCCGGGACTCTCACAGATACGCAGTATTTT. Translating gives CASSRFPGTLTDTQYF.